This T cell receptor beta chain was captured in a study of CD8 T cells in Susac syndrome. Random hexamers were used to reverse transcribe the RNA input (about 0.5 to 1 ug). MiXCR, applied by TCRdb to the immunoSEQ multiplex PCR reads, yields one record per CDR3 protein. The table has about 130,000 distinct CDR3 sequences, nearly 95% seen once. CDR1 and CDR2 from the germline V gene are LGHDT and YNNKEL (reference sequence). The germline V and J ends were trimmed by 1 base and 1 base, with 10 bases remaining between them. The CDR3 runs 16 residues. The source material was CD4+ T cells from PBMCs. The V call is TRBV3-1, the J call TRBJ2-2; tentatively, D is TRBD1 (5 bases). The receptor's source is a human donor in good health. The CDR3 loop is CASSQGSRGNTGELFF. The DNA for the CDR3 is TGTGCCAGCAGCCAAGGAAGTAGGGGGAACACCGGGGAGCTGTTTTTT.